These 24 T cell receptor beta chains originate from one sample sequenced in a study of long-term antiretroviral therapy in people with HIV. immunoSEQ v3.0 was run at survey level. Measured with immunoSEQ multiplex PCR; TCRdb has only the in-frame clones, and not every one. Here the sample spans around 20,000 clones, around 84% being singletons. The sample consisted of unsorted PBMCs, taken 0.3 years after starting antiretroviral therapy. Every receptor here comes from a woman aged 45 to 65 with HIV.

This clone was seen only a few times. This chain connects TRBV2 to TRBJ1-5; TRBD1 is a possible D gene (5 bases). V gave up 6 bases and J gave up 10 bases, with 13 bases separating them. Germline loops: CDR1 SNHLY, CDR2 FYNNEI. The CDR3 covers 12 residues. The CDR3 sequence is CASREQGSPQHF. The CDR3 DNA follows: TGTGCCAGCAGGGAGCAGGGATCCCCCCAGCATTTT.

The V and J genes are TRBV2 and TRBJ1-3; D is undetermined. The V end was cut by 4 bases, the J end by 0 bases, with 7 bases between. Germline assignment: CDR1 SNHLY and CDR2 FYNNEI. The CDR3 totals 14 residues. CDR3 nucleotide sequence: TGTGCCAGCAGTGTTGGTAGCTCTGGAAACACCATATATTTT. This sequence encodes CASSVGSSGNTIYF.

J is TRBJ1-3 and V is TRBV5-4; no clear D gene. Germline V gene sequence: CDR1 SGHNT, CDR2 YYREEE (reference sequence). CDR3 length: 13 amino acids. V was cut by 0 bases and J by 4 bases, with 5 bases left in between. CDR3 amino acids: CASSLGVGNTIYF. DNA for the CDR3: TGTGCCAGCAGCTTGGGGGTGGGAAACACCATATATTTT.

The rearrangement links TRBV6-1 to TRBJ1-4, with no clear D. The V gene's germline CDR1 is MNHNS and CDR2 SASEGT. There are 12 residues in the CDR3. The germline V and J ends were trimmed by 5 bases and 13 bases, with 14 bases remaining between them. CDR3 sequence: CASSPSRGSLFF. CDR3 nucleotide sequence: TGTGCCAGCAGTCCTTCTCGAGGCTCACTGTTTTTT.

This clone was recorded only once. The chain links TRBV15 to TRBJ1-4; D remains ambiguous. Trimming took 1 base from V and 7 from J, leaving 7 bases between them. The CDR3 runs 13 residues. Germline V gene data show CDR1 as LNHNV and CDR2 as YYDKDF (reference sequence). The DNA of the CDR3 is TGTGCCACCAGCAGAGTGCCTAGTGAAAAACTGTTTTTT. Amino acids: CATSRVPSEKLFF.

The chain employs TRBV6-5 and TRBJ1-4, with TRBD1 as a possible D gene (5 bases). The germline V gene has CDR1 MNHEY and CDR2 SVGAGI. V lost 6 bases and J lost 7, with 18 bases in between. This CDR3 is built from 15 residues. The CDR3 loop is CASRRTLQGGEKLFF. CDR3 sequence (DNA): TGTGCCAGCAGACGGACCCTTCAGGGAGGTGAAAAACTGTTTTTT.

In this sample, this clone turned up a few times. This chain joins TRBV10-1 and TRBJ2-1; weak D call: TRBD2 (6 bases). The V and J ends lost 4 bases and 0 bases respectively, with 10 bases between them. From germline, CDR1 is WNHNN and CDR2 SYGVQD (reference sequence). The CDR3 sequence is 15 residues long. CDR3 sequence: CASSVRGSSYNEQFF. The CDR3 DNA is TGCGCCAGCAGTGTCCGGGGGAGCTCCTACAATGAGCAGTTCTTC.

The rearrangement links TRBV5-1 to TRBJ2-1; D perhaps matches TRBD2 (5 bases). V shed 4 bases and J shed 0 bases, with 11 bases lying between them. This CDR3 has 15 residues. Germline CDR1 SGHRS, CDR2 YFSETQ. CDR3 coding DNA: TGCGCCAGCAGCCCCCGGGGAAGCTCCTACAATGAGCAGTTCTTC. Protein: CASSPRGSSYNEQFF.

The J gene is TRBJ1-2, the V gene TRBV2, with no clear D. The CDR3 runs to 10 residues. V lost 7 bases to trimming and J lost 6 bases, with 6 bases between them. Germline CDR1 reads SNHLY; CDR2 reads FYNNEI. The CDR3 DNA reads as TGTGCCAGCACGATCAATGGCTACACCTTC. This encodes CASTINGYTF. Complete variable domain (other parts from reference TRBV2 and TRBJ1-2): EPEVTQTPSHQVTQMGQEVILRCVPISNHLYFYWYRQILGQKVEFLVSFYNNEISEKSEIFDDQFSVERPDGSNFTLKIRSTKLEDSAMYFCASTINGYTFGSGTRLTVV.

The gene calls are TRBV28 and TRBJ2-7; 7 bases are shared with TRBD1. Germline-derived CDR1 and CDR2 are MDHEN and SYDVKM. The CDR3 totals 13 residues. V gave up 7 bases and J gave up 2 bases; unmatched junction bases: 5. The CDR3 reads CASTGTAPYEQYF. In DNA, the CDR3 is TGTGCCAGCACCGGGACAGCCCCCTACGAGCAGTACTTC.

The chain couples TRBV7-8 to TRBJ1-5, with D possibly matching TRBD1 (5 bases). V was cut by 5 bases and J by 9 bases, with 17 bases left in between. From germline, CDR1 is SGHVS and CDR2 FQNEAQ. This CDR3 has 14 amino acids. CDR3 protein: CASSAGTLARPQHF. The DNA of the CDR3 is TGTGCCAGCAGCGCTGGGACCCTAGCTCGGCCCCAGCATTTT.

This chain connects TRBV5-1 to TRBJ2-5; D may match TRBD1 or TRBD2 (6 bases each). Deletions cut 1 base from V and 3 bases from J, with 13 bases between. This CDR3 spans 15 amino acids. The germline gives CDR1 SGHRS, CDR2 YFSETQ. The CDR3 protein is CASSLRWGAEETQYF. CDR3 nucleotide sequence: TGCGCCAGCAGCTTGCGCTGGGGGGCGGAAGAGACCCAGTACTTC.

The V call is TRBV5-4, the J call TRBJ2-1; TRBD2 might be the D (6 bases). Germline CDR1 SGHNT, CDR2 YYREEE (reference sequence). The CDR3 contains 16 residues. Between the trimmed V and J ends, which lost 2 bases and 4 bases, there was a span of 16 bases. CDR3 sequence reads: CASSFGGSSLYNEQFF. Written as DNA, the CDR3 is TGTGCCAGCAGCTTTGGGGGGAGCAGCCTGTACAATGAGCAGTTCTTC.

The V gene is TRBV30, the J gene TRBJ1-1; D is perhaps TRBD1 (6 bases). The germline V gene has CDR1 GTSNPN and CDR2 SVGIG (reference sequence). Trimming took 0 bases from V and 1 from J, leaving 6 bases between them. The CDR3 has 13 residues. CDR3 region: CAWSVQGNTEAFF. The CDR3, as DNA: TGTGCCTGGAGTGTACAGGGGAACACTGAAGCTTTCTTT.

J is TRBJ1-1 and V is TRBV14; a weak D match, TRBD1 (5 bases). This CDR3 is built from 14 residues. Germline V gene data show CDR1 as SGHDN and CDR2 as FVKESK. V lost 0 bases, J lost 0 bases, and 5 bases lay in between. The CDR3 bases are TGTGCCAGCAGCCAAGAGACAGTGAACACTGAAGCTTTCTTT. Its translation is CASSQETVNTEAFF.

V and J are TRBV6-1 and TRBJ2-2; weak D call: TRBD1 (6 bases). The CDR3 sequence is 13 residues long. From germline, CDR1 is MNHNS and CDR2 SASEGT. Trimming pared 11 bases from V and 2 bases from J, leaving 12 bases between. CDR3 sequence: CAVRTDNTGELFF. CDR3 nucleotide sequence: TGTGCCGTACGGACAGATAACACCGGGGAGCTGTTTTTT.

V usage is TRBV9 and J usage is TRBJ1-1; TRBD1 matches at 7 bases. Trimming at V came to 0 bases and at J to 5 bases, leaving 7 bases not matched to a gene. CDR1 is SGDLS, CDR2 YYNGEE, per germline. CDR3 length: 15 amino acids. The CDR3 sequence is CASSVVRGQGTEAFF. CDR3 nucleotide sequence: TGTGCCAGCAGCGTAGTGAGGGGGCAGGGGACTGAAGCTTTCTTT.

This chain links TRBV5-4 with TRBJ2-1; TRBD2 matches at 10 bases. The V gene's germline CDR1 is SGHNT and CDR2 YYREEE (reference sequence). The CDR3 is 14 amino acids. The trim removed 4 bases at V and 7 bases at J, leaving 5 bases unmatched. In nucleotides, the CDR3 is TGTGCCAGCAGCATCACTAGCGGGGCGAATGAGCAGTTCTTC. Translation: CASSITSGANEQFF. The full variable domain, rest sourced from reference TRBV5-4 and TRBJ2-1, is ETGVTQSPTHLIKTRGQQVTLRCSSQSGHNTVSWYQQALGQGPQFIFQYYREEENGRGNFPPRFSGLQFPNYSSELNVNALELDDSALYLCASSITSGANEQFFGPGTRLTVL.

The chain links TRBV30 to TRBJ1-2; D is perhaps TRBD1 (6 bases). Trimming left V 0 bases short and J 7 bases short, with 15 bases between. CDR1 and CDR2 (germline): GTSNPN, SVGIG (reference sequence). This CDR3 is built from 14 residues. Here the CDR3 reads CAWSVGRGRSGYTF. The CDR3 DNA sequence: TGTGCCTGGAGTGTCGGCAGGGGAAGAAGTGGCTACACCTTC.

The chain uses TRBV6-5 and TRBJ2-2; the D gene is possibly TRBD1 (5 bases). From germline, CDR1 is MNHEY and CDR2 SVGAGI. The CDR3 sequence is 15 residues long. Deletions cut 2 bases from V and 6 bases from J, with 13 bases between. The CDR3 is CASSYQIRDPGELFF. In DNA form, the CDR3 reads TGTGCCAGCAGTTACCAAATCAGGGATCCCGGGGAGCTGTTTTTT.

The chain couples TRBV5-5 to TRBJ1-6; D is possibly TRBD1 (5 bases). Germline values: CDR1 SGHKS, CDR2 YYEKEE (reference sequence). The length of the CDR3 is 15 residues. Trimming took off 0 bases at V and 7 bases at J, with 11 bases between the two ends. CDR3 nucleotide sequence: TGTGCCAGCAGCTTGGGGTGGCAGGGAAATTCACCCCTCCACTTT. It yields the protein CASSLGWQGNSPLHF. The entire variable domain, with the rest obtained from reference TRBV5-5 and TRBJ1-6, is as follows: DAGVTQSPTHLIKTRGQQVTLRCSPISGHKSVSWYQQVLGQGPQFIFQYYEKEERGRGNFPDRFSARQFPNYSSELNVNALLLGDSALYLCASSLGWQGNSPLHFGNGTRLTVT.

The chain uses TRBV12-5 and TRBJ2-3; D call uncertain. Trimming left V 1 base short and J 6 bases short, with 11 bases between. The CDR3 loop spans 14 amino acids. Germline values: CDR1 LGHNT, CDR2 FRNRAP. The CDR3 bases are TGTGCTAGTGGTTTGGGAAACCCCGCCGATACGCAGTATTTT. Residues: CASGLGNPADTQYF.

This clone was seen once. The chain links TRBV11-3 to TRBJ2-5; D remains unclear. The CDR3 runs 13 residues. Germline CDR1 SGHNT, CDR2 YENEEA. Trimming took off 5 bases at V and 4 bases at J, with 11 bases between the two ends. The CDR3 DNA reads as TGTGCCAGCAGCCCGACTCTACGAGAGACCCAGTACTTC. This gives the protein CASSPTLRETQYF.

V is TRBV7-8 and J is TRBJ1-2; 10 nucleotides match TRBD1. The CDR3 runs to 18 residues. Per the germline V gene, CDR1 is SGHVS and CDR2 is FQNEAQ. V dropped 5 bases and J dropped 3; count of bases not matched to a gene: 15. CDR3 residues: CASSPGTGEEFNYYGYTF. The CDR3 DNA reads TGTGCCAGCAGCCCGGGGACAGGGGAGGAATTTAACTACTATGGCTACACCTTC.